This TCR beta chain derives from a study of T cells after yellow fever vaccination. Overall study context: Those fractions that held only low numbers of cells were prepared using the SMART-Seq v4 Ultra Low Input RNA kit.

Germline V CDR1 and CDR2: SGHRS, YFSETQ. CDR3 length: 15 amino acids. J lost 5 bases, V lost 7 bases, and 14 bases had no gene match. Turning to this clonotype: The antigen remains unidentified. A single base separates this from a much larger clone, so it may be a read error.

Template-switching 5'RACE yielded the TCR cDNA; a universal primer site and UMIs were added in the process. One entry per CDR3 protein, called by TCRdb with MiXCR from the 5' RACE reads. This table has about 500,000 distinct CDR3 sequences, around 17% appearing once. General observations from the study: The secondary response was weaker but peaked faster, day 5 versus 15.

V gene TRBV5-1 combines with J gene TRBJ1-2, with 7 bases aligning to TRBD1. The source of this sequence is a young man who received the YFV17D yellow fever vaccine. Sequencing used PBMCs, obtained 4 to 6 days after the first yellow fever vaccination. The CDR3 protein is CASRKDRQGNYGYTF. The CDR3 DNA is TGCGCCAGCCGCAAGGACCGACAGGGAAATTATGGCTACACCTTC.